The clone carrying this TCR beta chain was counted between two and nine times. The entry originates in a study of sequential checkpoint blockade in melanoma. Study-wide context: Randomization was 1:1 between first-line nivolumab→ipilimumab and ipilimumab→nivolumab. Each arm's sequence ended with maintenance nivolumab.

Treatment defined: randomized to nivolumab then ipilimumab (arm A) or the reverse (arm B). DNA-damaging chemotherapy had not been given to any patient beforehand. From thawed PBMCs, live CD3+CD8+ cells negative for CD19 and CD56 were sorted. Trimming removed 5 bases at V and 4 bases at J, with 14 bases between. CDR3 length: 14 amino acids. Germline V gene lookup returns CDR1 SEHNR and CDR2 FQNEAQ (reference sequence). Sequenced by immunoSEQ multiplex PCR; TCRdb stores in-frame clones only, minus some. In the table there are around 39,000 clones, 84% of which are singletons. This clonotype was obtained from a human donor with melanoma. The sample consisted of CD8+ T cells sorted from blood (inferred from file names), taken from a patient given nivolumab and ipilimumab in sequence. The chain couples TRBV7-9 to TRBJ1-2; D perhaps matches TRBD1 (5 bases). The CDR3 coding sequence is TGTGCCAGCAGCCCCCCCGGGGGGTCCTATGGCTACACCTTC. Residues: CASSPPGGSYGYTF.